These 15 T cell receptor beta chains share one sample of origin, sequenced in a study of blood T cell repertoires in COVID-19. The protocol was immunoSEQ multiplex PCR, while the TCRdb copy is restricted to in-frame clones and leaves out a portion. The sample shows approximately 100,000 clones, 84% of them seen only once. The material sequenced was peripheral blood. Receptors originate from a woman aged 55-75 years with acute or convalescent COVID-19.

This clone was seen once. V gene TRBV19 combines with J gene TRBJ1-2, with a possible D match to TRBD1 (6 bases). V was clipped by 5 bases and J by 2 bases, with 9 bases between them. The length of the CDR3 is 13 residues. Germline assignment: CDR1 LNHDA and CDR2 SQIVND (reference sequence). As DNA, the CDR3 is TGTGCCAGTAGTGCCACAGGGAACTATGGCTACACCTTC. Encoded protein: CASSATGNYGYTF.

This clone is a singleton in its sample. This chain links TRBV19 with TRBJ1-5; D might be TRBD1 (5 bases). V gave up 1 base and J gave up 5 bases, with 6 bases separating them. The CDR3 consists of 13 residues. CDR1 and CDR2 (germline): LNHDA, SQIVND (reference sequence). The CDR3 coding sequence is TGTGCCAGTAGTATAGCAGGGCATCAGCCCCAGCATTTT. Protein product: CASSIAGHQPQHF.

The chain links TRBV27 to TRBJ1-5, with 10 bases that match TRBD1. Germline CDR1 is MNHEY and CDR2 is SMNVEV (reference sequence). V trimming: 4 bases; J trimming: 0 bases; junction bases outside the gene matches: 6. The CDR3 covers 17 residues. This chain's CDR3 is CASSSGQGLYSNQPQHF. CDR3 nucleotides: TGTGCCAGCAGTTCGGGACAGGGGCTTTATAGCAATCAGCCCCAGCATTTT.

The DNA of the CDR3 is TGTGCCATGGGCGAGCGGGACACAAGTGGGCCCCAGCATTTT. Translated: CAMGERDTSGPQHF. The chain links TRBV19 to TRBJ1-5, with D possibly being TRBD1 (6 bases). The CDR3 has 14 amino acids. V was trimmed by 10 bases and J by 9 bases, leaving 22 bases between them. Germline CDR1 and CDR2: LNHDA and SQIVND (reference sequence).

The V and J genes are TRBV19 and TRBJ1-6, with D unclear. The V end was cut by 1 base, the J end by 0 bases, with 7 bases between. This CDR3 comprises 16 residues. CDR1 and CDR2 (germline): LNHDA, SQIVND (reference sequence). CDR3 protein: CASSIAFSSYNSPLHF. In nucleotides, the CDR3 is TGTGCCAGTAGTATAGCCTTCAGCTCCTATAATTCACCCCTCCACTTT.

The genes are TRBV9 and TRBJ1-6; 11 bases are shared with TRBD1. Germline V CDR1 and CDR2: SGDLS, YYNGEE. The CDR3 is 17 amino acids. Losses at the gene ends were 3 bases for V and 5 bases for J; bases not matched to a gene: 7. The CDR3 nucleotides are TGTGCCAGCAGCGGGGGGACAGGGGGGATTCATAATTCACCCCTCCACTTT. This translates into CASSGGTGGIHNSPLHF.

V is TRBV19 and J is TRBJ2-5; D may be TRBD2 (6 bases). Germline CDR1 reads LNHDA; CDR2 reads SQIVND (reference sequence). Trimming took off 5 bases at V and 0 bases at J, with 16 bases between the two ends. The CDR3 runs 16 residues. This CDR3 is CASSGLGGSYQETQYF. DNA for the CDR3: TGTGCCAGTAGTGGGTTGGGGGGTTCGTACCAAGAGACCCAGTACTTC.

This clone was detected only a few times. The V gene is TRBV12-3 or TRBV12-4, the J gene TRBJ1-1; 8 nucleotides agree with TRBD1. Unmatched junction bases numbered 6, after V lost 2 bases and J lost 10 bases. This CDR3 is 13 amino acids long. CDR3 nucleotide sequence: TGTGCCAGCAGTTTACAGGGGGCAGAAGTAGCTTTCTTT. Residues: CASSLQGAEVAFF.

This chain joins TRBV19 and TRBJ1-1; 8 positions agree with TRBD1. The trim removed 4 bases at V and 0 bases at J, leaving 4 bases unmatched. In germline, CDR1 is LNHDA, CDR2 SQIVND (reference sequence). This CDR3 is 15 amino acids long. CDR3: CASSSRQGLNTEAFF. Written as DNA, the CDR3 is TGTGCCAGTAGTAGCCGACAGGGGTTGAACACTGAAGCTTTCTTT.

V gene TRBV28 combines with J gene TRBJ2-1; 8 bases line up with TRBD2. Trimming cost V 6 bases and J 6 bases; bases outside gene matches: 4. Germline CDR1 reads MDHEN; CDR2 reads SYDVKM. The CDR3 sequence is 13 residues long. The CDR3 nucleotides read TGTGCCAGCAGCGGGGGACTAGTCAATGAGCAGTTCTTC. Protein sequence: CASSGGLVNEQFF.

The CDR3 DNA is TGTGCCAGCAGCCCCAGACAGGGCGCAGATACGCAGTATTTT. Translation: CASSPRQGADTQYF. The chain links TRBV3-1 (or the pseudogene TRBV3-2) to TRBJ2-3; 7 bases are a match to TRBD1. The CDR3 length is 14 residues. With 4 bases clipped from V and 4 bases from J, the junction kept 5 bases outside the gene matches. The germline gives CDR1 LGHDT, CDR2 YNNKEL (reference sequence).

This chain links TRBV10-2 with TRBJ2-1; 11 positions match TRBD1. Trimming removed 10 bases from V and 0 bases from J; junction bases left unmatched: 8. This CDR3 is built from 16 residues. Germline V lookup: CDR1 WSHSY, CDR2 SAAADI. The DNA of the CDR3 is TGCGCCATCGGGACAGGGGGGATTCTCTCCTACAATGAGCAGTTCTTC. Translation: CAIGTGGILSYNEQFF.

This rearrangement joins TRBV28 to TRBJ1-6, with D possibly TRBD1 on 6 matching bases. CDR1 MDHEN and CDR2 SYDVKM come from the germline V gene. The ends were cut back, 5 bases at V and 10 bases at J, with 24 bases in the middle. This CDR3 has 17 residues. CDR3 loop: CASSPPLTGLGESPLHF. CDR3 nucleotides: TGTGCCAGCAGTCCCCCGTTGACAGGTTTAGGGGAGTCACCCCTCCACTTT.

The chain employs TRBV7-3 and TRBJ2-3, with D possibly matching TRBD1 (6 bases). The V gene lost 3 bases and the J gene lost 1 base, with 14 bases spanning the gap. The CDR3 has 16 residues. CDR1 and CDR2 (germline): SGHTA, FQGTGA. The CDR3, as DNA: TGTGCCAGCAGCTTGAACAGGGCGGTGGGCACAGATACGCAGTATTTT. This sequence encodes CASSLNRAVGTDTQYF.

The CDR3 protein is CASSYSMEQGGYEQYF. The CDR3 nucleotides read TGTGCCAGCAGTTACTCAATGGAACAGGGGGGATACGAGCAGTACTTC. The J gene is TRBJ2-7, the V gene TRBV6-2 or TRBV6-3; TRBD1 agrees at 8 bases. J lost 4 bases, V lost 0 bases, and 8 bases had no gene match. Germline CDR1 and CDR2: MNHEY and SVGEGT. The CDR3 extends over 16 amino acids.